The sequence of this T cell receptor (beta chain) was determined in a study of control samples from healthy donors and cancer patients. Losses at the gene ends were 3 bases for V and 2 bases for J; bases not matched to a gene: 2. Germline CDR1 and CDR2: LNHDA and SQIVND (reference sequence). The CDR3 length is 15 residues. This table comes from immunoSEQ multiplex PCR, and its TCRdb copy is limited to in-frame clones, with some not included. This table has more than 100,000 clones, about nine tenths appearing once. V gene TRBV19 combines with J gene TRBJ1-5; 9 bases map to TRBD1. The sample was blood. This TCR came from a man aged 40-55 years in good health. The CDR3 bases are TGTGCCAGTAGTATTCGGGACAGGGGCAATCAGCCCCAGCATTTT. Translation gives CASSIRDRGNQPQHF.